This TCR beta chain is from a study of T cell repertoires in cytomegalovirus infection. Study-wide context: TCR beta signatures that were public indicated CMV infection and matching HLA type. Whole-study results and caveats: Dominating the ex vivo response were TCR beta clonotypes that were CMV-specific and HLA-C-restricted. Based on cumulative public TCR beta family frequency, carriers of CMV plus the relevant HLA were identified.

Each CDR3 protein is one row after TCRdb ran MiXCR on the reads. The table has fewer than 250,000 distinct CDR3 sequences, 12% seen once. A few counts support this clonotype. The antigen is undetermined. CDR3 length: 14 amino acids. Germline-derived CDR1 and CDR2 are SGHTA and FQGNSA. The germline V and J ends were trimmed by 5 bases and 2 bases, with 13 bases remaining between them. The rearrangement joins TRBV7-2 to TRBJ2-7; D remains unclear. Material for sequencing was PBMCs. The receptor's source is a human donor in good health (CMV status not recorded). Some clones in this sample may be carry-over from other donors' samples. CDR3 DNA sequence: TGTGCCAGCAGCCGGGCGACTTTTCCCTACGAGCAGTACTTC. It encodes CASSRATFPYEQYF.